Each of the 5 T cell receptor beta chains below was sequenced from the same sample in a study of blood T cell repertoires in COVID-19. The protocol was immunoSEQ multiplex PCR, while the TCRdb copy is restricted to in-frame clones and leaves out a portion. The repertoire holds roughly 260,000 clones, with 70% to 90% as singletons. The material sequenced was peripheral blood. The receptors originated from a woman aged 40 to 50 who had recovered from COVID-19.

V usage is TRBV19 and J usage is TRBJ2-6; the D gene is possibly TRBD1 (6 bases). The germline CDR1 and CDR2 sequences are LNHDA and SQIVND (reference sequence). The CDR3 totals 15 residues. V dropped 5 bases and J dropped 4 bases, with 12 bases sitting between them. In nucleotides, the CDR3 is TGTGCCAGTAGTGTGACCGGGACAGGGGCCAACGTCCTGACTTTC. Protein product: CASSVTGTGANVLTF.

V gene TRBV7-9 combines with J gene TRBJ2-4, with D maybe TRBD1 (6 bases). Germline V gives CDR1 SEHNR, CDR2 FQNEAQ (reference sequence). The V end lost 5 bases, the J end lost 3 bases, and 14 bases lay between the germline ends. This CDR3 is 15 amino acids long. In nucleotides, the CDR3 is TGTGCCAGCAGCCCCTCAGGGGACAACAAAAACATTCAGTACTTC. Translation: CASSPSGDNKNIQYF. The full variable domain, rest sourced from reference TRBV7-9 and TRBJ2-4, is DTGVSQNPRHKITKRGQNVTFRCDPISEHNRLYWYRQTLGQGPEFLTYFQNEAQLEKSRLLSDRFSAERPKGSFSTLEIQRTEQGDSAMYLCASSPSGDNKNIQYFGAGTRLSVL.

V and J are TRBV5-4 and TRBJ2-5; the D is unclear. Germline CDR1 reads SGHNT; CDR2 reads YYREEE (reference sequence). V was trimmed by 4 bases and J by 0 bases, leaving 16 bases between them. CDR3 size: 16 residues. In DNA, the CDR3 is TGTGCCAGCAGCCCAGGTCCCGGAAGATACCAAGAGACCCAGTACTTC. It translates to CASSPGPGRYQETQYF.

The chain combines TRBV19 with TRBJ1-6, with a possible D match to TRBD1 (6 bases). The CDR3 length is 15 residues. Germline values: CDR1 LNHDA, CDR2 SQIVND (reference sequence). The V end lost 5 bases, the J end lost 9 bases, and 17 bases lay between the germline ends. The CDR3 spells CASSPQQGFVSPLHF. For the CDR3, the DNA is TGTGCCAGTAGTCCCCAACAGGGCTTCGTTTCACCCCTCCACTTT.

This rearrangement joins TRBV6-5 to TRBJ1-2; 7 nucleotides match TRBD1. The CDR3 extends over 13 amino acids. The germline gives CDR1 MNHEY, CDR2 SVGAGI. Unmatched junction bases numbered 8, after V lost 6 bases and J lost 7 bases. CDR3 in DNA: TGTGCCAGCAGCAAAACAGGGGAGTTTGGCTACACCTTC. Translating it yields CASSKTGEFGYTF.